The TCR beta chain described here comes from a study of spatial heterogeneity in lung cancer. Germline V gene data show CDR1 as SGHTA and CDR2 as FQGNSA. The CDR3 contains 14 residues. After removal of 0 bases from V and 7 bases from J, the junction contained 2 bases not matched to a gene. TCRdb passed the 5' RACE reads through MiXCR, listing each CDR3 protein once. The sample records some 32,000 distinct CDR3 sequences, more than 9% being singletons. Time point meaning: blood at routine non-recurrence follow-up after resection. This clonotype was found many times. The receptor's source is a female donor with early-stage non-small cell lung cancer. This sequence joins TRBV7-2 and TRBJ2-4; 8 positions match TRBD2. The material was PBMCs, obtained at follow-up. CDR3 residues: CASSLAIAGNIQYF. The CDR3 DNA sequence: TGTGCCAGCAGCTTAGCGATAGCGGGGAACATTCAGTACTTC.